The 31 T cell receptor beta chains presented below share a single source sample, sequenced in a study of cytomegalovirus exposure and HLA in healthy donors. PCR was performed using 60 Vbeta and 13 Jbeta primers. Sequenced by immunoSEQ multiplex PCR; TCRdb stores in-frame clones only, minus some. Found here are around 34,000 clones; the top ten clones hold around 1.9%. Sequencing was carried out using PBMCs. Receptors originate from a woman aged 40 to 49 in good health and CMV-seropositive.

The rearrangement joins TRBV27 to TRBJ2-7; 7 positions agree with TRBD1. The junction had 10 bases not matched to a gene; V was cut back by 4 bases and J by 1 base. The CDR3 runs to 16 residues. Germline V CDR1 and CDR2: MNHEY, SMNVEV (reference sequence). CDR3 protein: CASSSVLLGQSYEQYF. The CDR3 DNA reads TGTGCCAGCAGTTCTGTCCTCTTGGGACAGTCCTACGAGCAGTACTTC.

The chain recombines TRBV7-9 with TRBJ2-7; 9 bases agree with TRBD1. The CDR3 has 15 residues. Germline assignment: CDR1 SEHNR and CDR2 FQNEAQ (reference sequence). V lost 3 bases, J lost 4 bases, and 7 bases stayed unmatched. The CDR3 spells CASSLLRQGEYEQYF. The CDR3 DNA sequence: TGTGCCAGCAGCTTGTTACGACAGGGGGAGTACGAGCAGTACTTC.

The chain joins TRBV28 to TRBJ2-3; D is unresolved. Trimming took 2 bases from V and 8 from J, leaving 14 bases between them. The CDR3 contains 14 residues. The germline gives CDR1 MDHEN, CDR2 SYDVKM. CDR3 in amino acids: CASSLKLGGGTQYF. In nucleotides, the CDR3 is TGTGCCAGCAGTTTAAAGCTAGGTGGCGGTACGCAGTATTTT.

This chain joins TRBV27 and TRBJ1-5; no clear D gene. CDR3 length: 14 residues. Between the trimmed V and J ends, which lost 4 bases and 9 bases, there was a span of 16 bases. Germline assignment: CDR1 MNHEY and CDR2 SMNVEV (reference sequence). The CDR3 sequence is CASSWGDGPGPQHF. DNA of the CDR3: TGTGCCAGCAGTTGGGGAGACGGCCCGGGGCCCCAGCATTTT.

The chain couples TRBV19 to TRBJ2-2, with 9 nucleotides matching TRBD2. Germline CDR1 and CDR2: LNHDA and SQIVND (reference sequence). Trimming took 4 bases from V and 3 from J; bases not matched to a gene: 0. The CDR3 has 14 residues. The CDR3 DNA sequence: TGTGCCAGTAGTAGCGGGAGGGACACCGGGGAGCTGTTTTTT. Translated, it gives CASSSGRDTGELFF.

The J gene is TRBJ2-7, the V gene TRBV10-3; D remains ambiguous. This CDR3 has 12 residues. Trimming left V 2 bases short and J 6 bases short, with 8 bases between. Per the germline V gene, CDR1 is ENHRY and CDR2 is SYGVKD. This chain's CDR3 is CAISEQVLEQYF. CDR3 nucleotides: TGTGCCATCAGTGAGCAGGTTCTCGAGCAGTACTTC.

CDR3 DNA: TGCGCCAGCAGCCAAGATCCAAAAGGGGGTGGGGTGCATGGCTACACCTTC. Translated, it gives CASSQDPKGGGVHGYTF. This rearrangement joins TRBV4-1 to TRBJ1-2; maybe TRBD1 (6 bases). CDR3 length equals 17 residues. V gave up 0 bases and J gave up 6 bases, with 20 bases separating them. Germline CDR1 MGHRA, CDR2 YSYEKL.

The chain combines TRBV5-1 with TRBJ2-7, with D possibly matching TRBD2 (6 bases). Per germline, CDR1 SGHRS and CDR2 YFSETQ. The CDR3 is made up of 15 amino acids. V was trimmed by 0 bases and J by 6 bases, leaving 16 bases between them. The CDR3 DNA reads TGCGCCAGCAGCTTGGCGGGAGATATAAGCGTCGAGCAGTACTTC. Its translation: CASSLAGDISVEQYF.

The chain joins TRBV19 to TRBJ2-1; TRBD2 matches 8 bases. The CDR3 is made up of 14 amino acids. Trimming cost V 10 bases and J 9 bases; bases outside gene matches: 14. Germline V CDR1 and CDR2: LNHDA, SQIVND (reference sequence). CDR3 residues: CATGGSGRTGEQFF. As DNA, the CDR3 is TGTGCCACCGGGGGGAGCGGGAGAACAGGTGAGCAGTTCTTC. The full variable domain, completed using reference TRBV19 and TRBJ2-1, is DGGITQSPKYLFRKEGQNVTLSCEQNLNHDAMYWYRQDPGQGLRLIYYSQIVNDFQKGDIAEGYSVSREKKESFPLTVTSAQKNPTAFYLCATGGSGRTGEQFFGPGTRLTVL.

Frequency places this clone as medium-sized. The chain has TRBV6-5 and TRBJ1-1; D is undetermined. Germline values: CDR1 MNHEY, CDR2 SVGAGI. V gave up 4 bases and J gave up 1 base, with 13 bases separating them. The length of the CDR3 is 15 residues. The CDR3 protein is CASSSGVAGNTEAFF. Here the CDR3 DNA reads TGTGCCAGCAGTTCTGGGGTAGCGGGGAACACTGAAGCTTTCTTT.

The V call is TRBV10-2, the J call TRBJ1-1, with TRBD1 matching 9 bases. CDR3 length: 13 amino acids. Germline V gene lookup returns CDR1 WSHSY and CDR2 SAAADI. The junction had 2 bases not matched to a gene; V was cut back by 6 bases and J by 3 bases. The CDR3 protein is CASRDRGYTEAFF. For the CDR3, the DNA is TGCGCCAGCAGGGACAGGGGTTACACTGAAGCTTTCTTT.

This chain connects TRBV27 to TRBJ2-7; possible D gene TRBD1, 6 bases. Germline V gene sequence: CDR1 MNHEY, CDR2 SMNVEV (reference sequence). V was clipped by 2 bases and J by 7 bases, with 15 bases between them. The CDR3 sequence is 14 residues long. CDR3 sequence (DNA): TGTGCCAGCAGTTTAGGACAGCCTCCCGAGGAGCAGTACTTC. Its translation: CASSLGQPPEEQYF.

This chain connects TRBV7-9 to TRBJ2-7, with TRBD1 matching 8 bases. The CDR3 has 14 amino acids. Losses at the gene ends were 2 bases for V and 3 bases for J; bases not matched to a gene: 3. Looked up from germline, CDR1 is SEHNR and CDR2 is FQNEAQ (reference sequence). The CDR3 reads CASSLQGARYEQYF. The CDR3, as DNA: TGTGCCAGCAGCTTACAGGGGGCTCGCTACGAGCAGTACTTC.

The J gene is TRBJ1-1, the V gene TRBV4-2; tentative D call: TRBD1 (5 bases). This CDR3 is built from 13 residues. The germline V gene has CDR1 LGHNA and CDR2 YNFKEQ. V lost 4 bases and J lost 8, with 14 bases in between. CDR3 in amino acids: CASSPFLGGEAFF. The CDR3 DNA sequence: TGTGCCAGCAGCCCTTTTTTGGGGGGGGAAGCTTTCTTT.

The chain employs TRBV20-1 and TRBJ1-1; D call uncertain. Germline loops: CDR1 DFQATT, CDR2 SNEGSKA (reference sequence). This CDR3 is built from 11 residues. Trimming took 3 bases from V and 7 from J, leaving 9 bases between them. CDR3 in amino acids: CSARQLVEAFF. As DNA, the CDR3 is TGCAGTGCTAGGCAACTGGTTGAAGCTTTCTTT.

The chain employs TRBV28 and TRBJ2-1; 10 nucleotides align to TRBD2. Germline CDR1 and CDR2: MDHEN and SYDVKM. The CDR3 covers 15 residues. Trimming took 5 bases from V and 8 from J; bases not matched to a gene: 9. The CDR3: CASSREAGGPHEQFF. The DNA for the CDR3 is TGTGCCAGCAGTCGTGAAGCGGGAGGGCCCCATGAGCAGTTCTTC. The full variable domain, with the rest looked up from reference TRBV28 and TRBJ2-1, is DVKVTQSSRYLVKRTGEKVFLECVQDMDHENMFWYRQDPGLGLRLIYFSYDVKMKEKGDIPEGYSVSREKKERFSLILESASTNQTSMYLCASSREAGGPHEQFFGPGTRLTVL.

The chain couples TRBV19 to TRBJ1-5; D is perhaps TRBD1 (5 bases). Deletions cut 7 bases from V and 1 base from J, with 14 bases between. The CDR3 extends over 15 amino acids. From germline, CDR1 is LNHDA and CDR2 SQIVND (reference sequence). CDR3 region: CASNGGPGSNQPQHF. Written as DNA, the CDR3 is TGTGCCAGTAATGGAGGGCCAGGGAGCAATCAGCCCCAGCATTTT.

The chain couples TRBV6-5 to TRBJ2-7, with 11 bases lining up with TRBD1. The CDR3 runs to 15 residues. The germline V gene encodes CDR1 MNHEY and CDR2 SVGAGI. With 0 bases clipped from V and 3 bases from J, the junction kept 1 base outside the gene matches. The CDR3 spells CASSYSGTGGYEQYF. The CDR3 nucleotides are TGTGCCAGCAGTTACTCCGGGACAGGGGGCTACGAGCAGTACTTC.

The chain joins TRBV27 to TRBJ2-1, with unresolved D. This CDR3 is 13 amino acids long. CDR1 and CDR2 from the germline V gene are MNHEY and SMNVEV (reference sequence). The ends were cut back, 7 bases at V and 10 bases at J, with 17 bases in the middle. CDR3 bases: TGTGCCAGCACCCGGCGGCTGTCGGCGGAGCAGTTCTTC. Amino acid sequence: CASTRRLSAEQFF.

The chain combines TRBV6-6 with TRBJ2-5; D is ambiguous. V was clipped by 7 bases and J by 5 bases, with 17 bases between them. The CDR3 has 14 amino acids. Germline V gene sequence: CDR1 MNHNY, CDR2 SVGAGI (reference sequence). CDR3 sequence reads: CASNKIQALETQYF. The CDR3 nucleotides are TGTGCCAGCAACAAAATTCAGGCGCTGGAGACCCAGTACTTC.

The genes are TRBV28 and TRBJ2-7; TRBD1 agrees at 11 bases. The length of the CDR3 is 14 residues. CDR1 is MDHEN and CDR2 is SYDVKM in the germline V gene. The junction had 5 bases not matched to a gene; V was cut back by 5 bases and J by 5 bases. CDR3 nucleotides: TGTGCCAGCAGTCCGGGACAGGGGGTTGACGAGCAGTACTTC. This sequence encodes CASSPGQGVDEQYF.

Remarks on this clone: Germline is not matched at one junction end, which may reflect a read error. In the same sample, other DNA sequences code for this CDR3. CDR3 residues: CAISESGQISYEQYF. The CDR3 DNA reads TGTGCCATCAGTGAGTCGGGACAGATCTCCTATGAGCAGTACTTC. J is TRBJ2-7 and V is TRBV10-3; 7 bases agree with TRBD1. The CDR3 consists of 15 residues. Germline V gene lookup returns CDR1 ENHRY and CDR2 SYGVKD.

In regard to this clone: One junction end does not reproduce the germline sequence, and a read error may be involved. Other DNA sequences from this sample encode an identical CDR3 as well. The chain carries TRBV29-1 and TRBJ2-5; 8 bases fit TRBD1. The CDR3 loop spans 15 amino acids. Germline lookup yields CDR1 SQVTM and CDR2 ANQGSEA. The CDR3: CSVEASRGRAETQYF. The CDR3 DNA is TGTAGCGTTGAGGCCAGCAGGGGGCGCGCGGAGACCCAGTACTTC.

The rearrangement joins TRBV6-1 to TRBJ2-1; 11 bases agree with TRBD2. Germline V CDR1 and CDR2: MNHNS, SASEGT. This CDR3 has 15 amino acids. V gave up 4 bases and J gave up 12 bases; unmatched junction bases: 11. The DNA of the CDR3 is TGTGCCAGCAGTGGAGGGACTAGCGGATTTGGGGGGCAGTTCTTC. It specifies CASSGGTSGFGGQFF.

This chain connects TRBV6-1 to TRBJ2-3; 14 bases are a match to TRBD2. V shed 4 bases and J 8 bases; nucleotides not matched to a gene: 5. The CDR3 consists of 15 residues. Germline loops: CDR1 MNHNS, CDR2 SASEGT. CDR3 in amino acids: CASSGAGLAGGTQYF. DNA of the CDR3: TGTGCCAGCAGTGGGGCAGGACTAGCGGGGGGTACGCAGTATTTT.

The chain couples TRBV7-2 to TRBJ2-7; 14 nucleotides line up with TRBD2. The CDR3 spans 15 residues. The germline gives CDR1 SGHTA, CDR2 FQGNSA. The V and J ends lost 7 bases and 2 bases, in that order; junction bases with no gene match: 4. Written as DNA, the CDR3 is TGTGCCAGCACTTTGACTAGCGGGGGGGCCTACGAGCAGTACTTC. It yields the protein CASTLTSGGAYEQYF.

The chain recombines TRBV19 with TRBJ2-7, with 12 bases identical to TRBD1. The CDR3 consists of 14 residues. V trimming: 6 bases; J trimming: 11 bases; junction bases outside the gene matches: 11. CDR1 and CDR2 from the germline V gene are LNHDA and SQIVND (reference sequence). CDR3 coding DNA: TGTGCCAGTAGACCGGGACAGGGGGCGGTCGTGGAGTACTTC. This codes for CASRPGQGAVVEYF. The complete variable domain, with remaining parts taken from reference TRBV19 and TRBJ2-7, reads DGGITQSPKYLFRKEGQNVTLSCEQNLNHDAMYWYRQDPGQGLRLIYYSQIVNDFQKGDIAEGYSVSREKKESFPLTVTSAQKNPTAFYLCASRPGQGAVVEYFGPGTRLTVT.

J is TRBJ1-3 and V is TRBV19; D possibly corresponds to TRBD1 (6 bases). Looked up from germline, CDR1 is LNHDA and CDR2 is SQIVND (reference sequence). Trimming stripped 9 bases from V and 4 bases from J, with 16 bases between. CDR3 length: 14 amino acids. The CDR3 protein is CASTEQGEGNTIYF. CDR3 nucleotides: TGTGCCAGCACTGAACAGGGAGAGGGAAACACCATATATTTT.

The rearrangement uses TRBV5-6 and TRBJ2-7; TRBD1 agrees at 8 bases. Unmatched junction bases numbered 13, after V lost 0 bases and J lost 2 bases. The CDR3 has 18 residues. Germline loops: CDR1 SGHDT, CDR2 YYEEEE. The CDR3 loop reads CASSLEEARDRGPYEQYF. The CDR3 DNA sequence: TGTGCCAGCAGCTTGGAGGAGGCCCGTGACAGGGGCCCCTACGAGCAGTACTTC.

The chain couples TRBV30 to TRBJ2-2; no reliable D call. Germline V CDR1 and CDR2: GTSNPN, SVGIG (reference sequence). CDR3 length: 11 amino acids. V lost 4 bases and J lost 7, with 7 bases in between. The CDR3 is CAWKSVGELFF. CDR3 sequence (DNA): TGTGCCTGGAAATCGGTCGGGGAGCTGTTTTTT.

The CDR3 nucleotides are TGTGCCAGCAGTGGCAAACGTGGGGGGATGTTGGATACGCAGTATTTT. Encoded protein: CASSGKRGGMLDTQYF. The chain recombines TRBV6-1 with TRBJ2-3, with a possible D match to TRBD2 (6 bases). This CDR3 contains 16 residues. Deletions cut 4 bases from V and 6 bases from J, with 20 bases between. Germline CDR1 MNHNS, CDR2 SASEGT.